This paragraph covers one T cell receptor (beta chain) sequence. The germline V gene encodes CDR1 MDHEN and CDR2 SYDVKM. The CDR3 has 15 amino acids. Trimming at V came to 6 bases and at J to 7 bases, leaving 9 bases not matched to a gene. Authors' analysis steps: Nucleated cell counts were estimated from reference gene primer amplification. Clones were read by immunoSEQ multiplex PCR, and TCRdb kept only the in-frame ones, dropping some. The V and J calls and clone size were taken over from that table, and D and trimming were inferred from the DNA. Of around 42,000 clones in the sample, about 85% were seen once. The sample comes from a study of blood T cell repertoires in COVID-19. Study summary: Sites in the United States, Italy and Spain provided acute and convalescent COVID-19 samples. T cells, B-cell-depleted T cells, or PBMCs supplied cDNA or gDNA.

This rearrangement joins TRBV28 to TRBJ2-1; 10 bases fit TRBD1. This sequence was found in a human donor in a cohort sampled during active COVID-19. The specimen was peripheral blood. The DNA of the CDR3 is TGTGCCAGCAGCCCCAGACAGGGGGCGAGGAATGAGCAGTTCTTC. Translated, it gives CASSPRQGARNEQFF.